This is a list of T cell receptor beta chains from one sample in a study of neurological immune-mediated disorders. TCRdb reprocessed the 5' RACE reads with MiXCR, giving one entry per CDR3 protein. The data contain 45,000 or so distinct CDR3 sequences, approximately 21% of them seen just once; the ten biggest clones take up about 4.1%. The sequencing input was PBMCs. The receptor source for this set is a man aged 55 to 70 with HTLV-1-associated myelopathy (HAM/TSP). CDR3s include the opening cysteine and the closing phenylalanine or tryptophan. The order of the fields is J gene, D gene, V gene, clone size, CDR3 length, CDR3 DNA, CDR3 protein. A D gene is named only where the DNA matches it firmly. Clone size is shown for a subset of rows, as once, few, many or a class of expanded clone.

TRBJ2-1	-	TRBV5-1	many	15	TGCGCCAGCAGCTTGGACAGCGGCCTTTACAATGAGCAGTTCTTC	CASSLDSGLYNEQFF
TRBJ1-4	-	TRBV18	-	14	TGTGCCAGCTCCCACCGGGACGGTAATGAAAAACTGTTTTTT	CASSHRDGNEKLFF
TRBJ2-5	TRBD2	TRBV5-1	many	15	TGCGCCAGCAGCTTGGTGGCGGGAGAGCGAGAGACCCAGTACTTC	CASSLVAGERETQYF
TRBJ2-5	TRBD1	TRBV5-1	few	15	TGCGCCAGCAGCTTGGGAGGACAGGGATTGGAGACCCAGTACTTC	CASSLGGQGLETQYF
TRBJ2-1	-	TRBV5-1	many	14	TGCGCCAGCAGCTTGGCGGGAGTGCGGAATGAGCAGTTCTTC	CASSLAGVRNEQFF
TRBJ2-2	TRBD2	TRBV10-2	many	13	TGCGCCAGCAGGCCCCCGGGAGGCCGGGAGCTGTTTTTT	CASRPPGGRELFF
TRBJ1-1	TRBD1	TRBV20-1	-	14	TGCAGTGCTATTAAGAGACAGGGGGCCTCTGAATCTTTCTTT	CSAIKRQGASESFF
TRBJ1-1	TRBD1	TRBV7-9	many	15	TGTGCCAGCAGCTCCATCGACAGGGGGGGAACTGAAGCTTTCTTT	CASSSIDRGGTEAFF
TRBJ2-1	TRBD2	TRBV4-2	many	15	TGTGCCAGCAGCCAAGCTAGCGGGAAAGGTATTGAGCAGTTCTTC	CASSQASGKGIEQFF
TRBJ2-1	-	TRBV28	medium-sized	14	TGTGCCAGCAGGGCTTGGACCTACTACAATGAGCAGTTCTTC	CASRAWTYYNEQFF
TRBJ2-1	TRBD2	TRBV18	many	16	TGTGCCAGCTCACGTCTTTCGGGAGGGTCCTACAATGAGCAGTTCTTC	CASSRLSGGSYNEQFF
TRBJ2-7	TRBD1	TRBV3-1	many	14	TGTGCCAGCAGCCTCGGACAGGTAGTCTACGAGCAGTACTTC	CASSLGQVVYEQYF
TRBJ2-3	-	TRBV28	many	15	TGTGCCAGCAGAACCATTAAGACTCTTACAGATACGCAGTATTTT	CASRTIKTLTDTQYF
TRBJ2-5	TRBD1	TRBV5-6	many	14	TGTGCCAGCATCATCCGGGACAGGGTTTCCCATGCGGACTTC	CASIIRDRVSHADF
TRBJ2-3	TRBD2	TRBV5-6	many	16	TGTGCCAGCAGCAGCTTTAGTGAGCGGGGGACAGATACGCAGTATTTT	CASSSFSERGTDTQYF
TRBJ2-7	-	TRBV5-1	many	14	TGCGCCAGCAGCACCGGACCCGCATCCAACGAGCAGTACTTC	CASSTGPASNEQYF
TRBJ2-1	-	TRBV20-1	-	11	TGCAGTGCTGGTATCGGTGATTTGCAGTTCTTC	CSAGIGDLQFF
TRBJ1-6	TRBD1	TRBV20-1	-	12	TGCAGTGCTTGCAGGGGGCTTGGACCCCTCCACTTT	CSACRGLGPLHF